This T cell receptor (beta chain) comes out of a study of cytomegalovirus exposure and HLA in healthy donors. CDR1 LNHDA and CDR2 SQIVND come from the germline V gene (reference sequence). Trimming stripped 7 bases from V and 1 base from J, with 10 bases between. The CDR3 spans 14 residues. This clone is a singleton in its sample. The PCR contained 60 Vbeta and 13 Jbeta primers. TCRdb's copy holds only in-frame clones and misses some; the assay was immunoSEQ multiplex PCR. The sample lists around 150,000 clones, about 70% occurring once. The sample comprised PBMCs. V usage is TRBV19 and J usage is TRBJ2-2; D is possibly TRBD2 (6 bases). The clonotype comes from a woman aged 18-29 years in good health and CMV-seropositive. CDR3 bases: TGTGCCAGTACGGGAGCGGGGAACACCGGGGAGCTGTTTTTT. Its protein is CASTGAGNTGELFF.